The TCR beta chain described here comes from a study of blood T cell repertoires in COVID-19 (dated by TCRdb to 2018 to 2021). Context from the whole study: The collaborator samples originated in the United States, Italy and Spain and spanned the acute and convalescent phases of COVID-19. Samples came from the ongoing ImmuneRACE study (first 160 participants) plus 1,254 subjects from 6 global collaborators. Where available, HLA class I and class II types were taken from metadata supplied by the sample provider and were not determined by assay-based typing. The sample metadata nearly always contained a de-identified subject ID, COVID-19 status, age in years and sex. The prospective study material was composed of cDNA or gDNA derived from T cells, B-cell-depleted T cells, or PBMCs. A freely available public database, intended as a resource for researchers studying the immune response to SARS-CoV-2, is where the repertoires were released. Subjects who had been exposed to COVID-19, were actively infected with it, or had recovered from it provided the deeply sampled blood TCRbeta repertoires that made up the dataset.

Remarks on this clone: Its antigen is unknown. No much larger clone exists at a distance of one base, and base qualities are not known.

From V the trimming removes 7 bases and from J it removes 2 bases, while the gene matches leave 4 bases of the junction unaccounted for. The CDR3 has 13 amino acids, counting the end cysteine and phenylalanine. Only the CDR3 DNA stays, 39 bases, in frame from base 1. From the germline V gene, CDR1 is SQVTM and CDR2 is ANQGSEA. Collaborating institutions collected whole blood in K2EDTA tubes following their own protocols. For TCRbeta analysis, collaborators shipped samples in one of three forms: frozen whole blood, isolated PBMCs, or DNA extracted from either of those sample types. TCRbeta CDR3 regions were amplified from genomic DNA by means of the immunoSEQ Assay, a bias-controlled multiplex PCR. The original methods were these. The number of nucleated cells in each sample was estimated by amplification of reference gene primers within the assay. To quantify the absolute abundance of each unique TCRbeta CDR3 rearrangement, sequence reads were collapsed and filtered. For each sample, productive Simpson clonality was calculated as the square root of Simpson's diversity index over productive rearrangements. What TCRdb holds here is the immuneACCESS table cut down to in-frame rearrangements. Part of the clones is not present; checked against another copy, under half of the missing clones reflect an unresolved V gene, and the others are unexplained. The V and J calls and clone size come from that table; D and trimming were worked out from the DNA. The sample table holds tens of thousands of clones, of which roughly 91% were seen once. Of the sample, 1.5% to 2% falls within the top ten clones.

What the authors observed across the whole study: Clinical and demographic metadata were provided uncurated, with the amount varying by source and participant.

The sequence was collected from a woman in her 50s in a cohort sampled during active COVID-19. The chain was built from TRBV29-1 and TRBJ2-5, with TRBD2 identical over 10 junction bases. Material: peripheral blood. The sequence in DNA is TGCAGCGCGCCAGCGGGAGGGCAAGAGACCCAGTACTTC. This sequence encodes CSAPAGGQETQYF.